The 18 T cell receptor beta chains listed next were all sequenced from one sample in a study of early T cells in non-severe SARS-CoV-2 infection. Via MiXCR, TCRdb re-called the 5' RACE reads, giving one row per CDR3 protein. The table has about 39,000 distinct CDR3 sequences, 5.5% to 7% seen once. The specimen was whole blood, collected at baseline. These receptors were obtained from an adult who was a healthcare worker with PCR-confirmed SARS-CoV-2 infection or an uninfected control (not recorded which).

At least ten counts were recorded for this clonotype. This sequence joins TRBV29-1 and TRBJ2-7; no definite D call. The V and J ends lost 5 bases and 0 bases respectively, with 14 bases between them. Germline V gives CDR1 SQVTM, CDR2 ANQGSEA. This CDR3 spans 14 amino acids. The CDR3 spells CSVRSSAFSYEQYF. In DNA form, the CDR3 reads TGCAGCGTTCGGTCCTCCGCGTTCTCCTACGAGCAGTACTTC.

This clonotype was counted at least ten times. The chain has TRBV7-2 and TRBJ2-5, with a weak D call TRBD1 (5 bases). Between the trimmed V and J ends, which lost 3 bases and 1 base, there was a span of 9 bases. This CDR3 is built from 14 residues. Germline V gene data show CDR1 as SGHTA and CDR2 as FQGNSA. DNA of the CDR3: TGTGCCAGCAGCTTTGTCCAGGGCCAAGAGACCCAGTACTTC. Translation: CASSFVQGQETQYF.

This clonotype has at least ten counts. The gene calls are TRBV4-3 and TRBJ2-4; 8 bases fit TRBD2. After removal of 4 bases from V and 1 base from J, the junction contained 0 bases not matched to a gene. CDR3 length: 14 amino acids. Germline V gives CDR1 LGHNA, CDR2 YSLEER. For the CDR3, the DNA is TGCGCCAGCAGCCCTAGCGGGGCCAAAAACATTCAGTACTTC. This codes for CASSPSGAKNIQYF.

At least ten counts were recorded for this clonotype. The chain links TRBV12-2 to TRBJ1-5; TRBD1, the table's D call, was not compared with the DNA. TRBV12-2 is labeled a pseudogene. The CDR3 contains 13 residues. The CDR3, as DNA: TGTGCAAGTCCTGATGGGGGTGGTCAGCCCCAGCATTTT. Protein product: CASPDGGGQPQHF.

This chain links TRBV10-3 with TRBJ1-1, with D unresolved. CDR3 size: 14 residues. The V gene lost 0 bases and the J gene lost 0 bases, with 5 bases spanning the gap. Germline CDR1 and CDR2: ENHRY and SYGVKD. The CDR3: CAISESMVNTEAFF. The CDR3 nucleotides are TGTGCCATCAGTGAGTCGATGGTGAACACTGAAGCTTTCTTT.

This clonotype was detected ten times or more. The chain employs TRBV10-3 and TRBJ2-3; 14 bases align to TRBD2. The CDR3 spans 16 residues. V gave up 5 bases and J gave up 5 bases; unmatched junction bases: 6. The germline CDR1 and CDR2 sequences are ENHRY and SYGVKD. CDR3 in amino acids: CAISPGLAGVVDTQYF. In DNA form, the CDR3 reads TGTGCCATCAGTCCGGGACTAGCGGGAGTAGTAGATACGCAGTATTTT.

This clonotype was seen at least ten times. The chain has TRBV6-6 and TRBJ2-7; 11 positions match TRBD1. CDR3 length: 17 amino acids. J lost 5 bases, V lost 4 bases, and 13 bases had no gene match. Germline V CDR1 and CDR2: MNHNY, SVGAGI (reference sequence). The CDR3 bases are TGTGCCAGCAGTTCTTCAATGATCGGGACAGGGGGTCACGAGCAGTACTTC. Its translation is CASSSSMIGTGGHEQYF.

The table lists this clonotype with many counts. This chain uses TRBV7-6 with TRBJ2-3; D unclear. Germline V gives CDR1 SGHVS, CDR2 FNYEAQ. This CDR3 has 14 residues. Trimming removed 5 bases at V and 0 bases at J, with 9 bases between. This chain's CDR3 is CASSRSLSTDTQYF. CDR3 DNA sequence: TGTGCCAGCAGCCGGAGTTTAAGCACAGATACGCAGTATTTT.

This clonotype was picked up many times. V usage is TRBV11-3 and J usage is TRBJ2-3; no clear D gene. V dropped 0 bases and J dropped 4 bases, with 2 bases sitting between them. Germline V gene sequence: CDR1 SGHNT, CDR2 YENEEA. The CDR3 has 12 residues. DNA for the CDR3: TGTGCCAGCAGCTTAGATGCAGATACGCAGTATTTT. Its protein product is CASSLDADTQYF.

There are many counts of this clonotype. The V and J genes are TRBV3-1 and TRBJ1-2; D ambiguous. V shed 5 bases and J shed 3 bases, with 19 bases lying between them. The CDR3 has 16 amino acids. Germline CDR1 is LGHDT and CDR2 is YNNKEL (reference sequence). CDR3 nucleotide sequence: TGTGCCAGCAGCTCTCGATCAGTGGGGATTGACTATGGCTACACCTTC. Its protein product is CASSSRSVGIDYGYTF. The full variable domain, with the rest looked up from reference TRBV3-1 and TRBJ1-2, is DTAVSQTPKYLVTQMGNDKSIKCEQNLGHDTMYWYKQDSKKFLKIMFSYNNKELIINETVPNRFSPKSPDKAHLNLHINSLELGDSAVYFCASSSRSVGIDYGYTFGSGTRLTVV.

This clonotype occurred many times. J is TRBJ1-1 and V is TRBV11-2, with unresolved D. CDR3 length equals 13 residues. V gave up 1 base and J gave up 5 bases, with 8 bases separating them. Germline V lookup: CDR1 SGHAT, CDR2 FQNNGV. Here the CDR3 DNA reads TGTGCCAGCAGCTTAGCACAGTCTACTGAAGCTTTCTTT. Amino acids: CASSLAQSTEAFF.

This clonotype was detected ten times or more. The rearrangement uses TRBV10-3 and TRBJ1-5, with 8 positions matching TRBD1. Trimming at V came to 6 bases and at J to 2 bases, leaving 0 bases not matched to a gene. The CDR3 length is 13 residues. CDR1 and CDR2 (germline): ENHRY, SYGVKD. Written as DNA, the CDR3 is TGTGCCATCAGGGACAGGGGCAATCAGCCCCAGCATTTT. Residues: CAIRDRGNQPQHF.

This clonotype was observed at least ten times. The rearrangement joins TRBV18 to TRBJ2-7, with D possibly TRBD2 on 5 matching bases. V lost 2 bases and J 8 bases, leaving 10 bases between the germline ends. From germline, CDR1 is KGHSH and CDR2 LQKENI. This CDR3 spans 12 amino acids. The DNA for the CDR3 is TGTGCCAGCTCACCAACTCGGGATCAGCAGTACTTC. This codes for CASSPTRDQQYF.

This clonotype was observed at least ten times. The chain combines TRBV10-3 with TRBJ2-7; D may be TRBD2 (6 bases). V was cut by 4 bases and J by 9 bases, with 10 bases left in between. Germline-derived CDR1 and CDR2 are ENHRY and SYGVKD. This CDR3 is built from 11 residues. CDR3 bases: TGTGCCATCAGTGGAGGGACTCGGCAGTACTTC. This translates into CAISGGTRQYF.

This clonotype was recorded many times. The chain combines TRBV28 with TRBJ1-2; D is undetermined. The CDR3 has 11 amino acids. Germline V gives CDR1 MDHEN, CDR2 SYDVKM. Trimming took 8 bases from V and 6 from J, leaving 10 bases between them. For the CDR3, the DNA is TGTGCCAGCCTCTGGGAGGATGGCTACACCTTC. This encodes CASLWEDGYTF.

Ten or more counts support this clonotype. The chain uses TRBV7-6 and TRBJ2-3, with TRBD1 as a possible D gene (5 bases). The CDR3 extends over 15 amino acids. Per germline, CDR1 SGHVS and CDR2 FNYEAQ. Trimming took off 1 base at V and 4 bases at J, with 12 bases between the two ends. CDR3 sequence: CASSLVIGAADTQYF. CDR3 DNA sequence: TGTGCCAGCAGCTTAGTCATAGGGGCCGCAGATACGCAGTATTTT.

This clonotype was picked up many times. The genes are TRBV6-1 and TRBJ1-1; the D is unclear. V lost 0 bases and J lost 1, with 6 bases in between. Per germline, CDR1 MNHNS and CDR2 SASEGT. The CDR3 contains 14 residues. The CDR3 reads CASSEAYGNTEAFF. The CDR3 DNA sequence: TGTGCCAGCAGTGAAGCTTATGGGAACACTGAAGCTTTCTTT.

In its sample, this clonotype was seen many times. The chain links TRBV5-1 to TRBJ1-1; D call uncertain. This CDR3 spans 14 amino acids. V was shortened by 3 bases and J by 0 bases, with 9 bases between the two germline ends. The germline gives CDR1 SGHRS, CDR2 YFSETQ. In DNA form, the CDR3 reads TGCGCCAGCAGCTCAGGAGGCGTGAACACTGAAGCTTTCTTT. The encoded protein is CASSSGGVNTEAFF.